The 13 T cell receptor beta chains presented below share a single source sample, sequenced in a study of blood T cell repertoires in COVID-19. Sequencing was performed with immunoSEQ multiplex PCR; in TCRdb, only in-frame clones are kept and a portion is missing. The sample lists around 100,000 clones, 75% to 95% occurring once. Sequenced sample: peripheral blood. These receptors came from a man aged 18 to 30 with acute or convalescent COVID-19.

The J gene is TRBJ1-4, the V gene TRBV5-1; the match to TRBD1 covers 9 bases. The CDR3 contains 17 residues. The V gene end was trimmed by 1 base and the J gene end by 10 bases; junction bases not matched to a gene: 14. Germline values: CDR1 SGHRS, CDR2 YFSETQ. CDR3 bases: TGCGCCAGCAGCTTGCTAGAGATGACAGGGGGTTTTGGAAAACTGTTTTTT. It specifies CASSLLEMTGGFGKLFF.

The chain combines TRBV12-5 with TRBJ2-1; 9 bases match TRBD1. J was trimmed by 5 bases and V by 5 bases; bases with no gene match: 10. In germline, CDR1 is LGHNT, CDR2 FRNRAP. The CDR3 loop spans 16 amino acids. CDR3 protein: CASGPDSGTGNNEQFF. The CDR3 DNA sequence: TGTGCTAGTGGTCCAGACTCCGGGACAGGGAACAATGAGCAGTTCTTC.

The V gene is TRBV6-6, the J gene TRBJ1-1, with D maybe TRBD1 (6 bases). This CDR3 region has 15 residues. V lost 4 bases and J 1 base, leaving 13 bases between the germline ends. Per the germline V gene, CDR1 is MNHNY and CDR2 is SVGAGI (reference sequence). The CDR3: CASSSNRAENTEAFF. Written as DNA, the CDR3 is TGTGCCAGCAGTTCAAACAGGGCGGAGAACACTGAAGCTTTCTTT.

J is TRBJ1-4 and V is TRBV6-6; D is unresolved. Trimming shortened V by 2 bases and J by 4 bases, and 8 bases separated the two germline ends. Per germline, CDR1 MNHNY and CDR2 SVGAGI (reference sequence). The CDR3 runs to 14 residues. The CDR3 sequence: CASSYDQYNEKLFF. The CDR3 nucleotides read TGTGCCAGCAGTTACGATCAGTATAATGAAAAACTGTTTTTT.

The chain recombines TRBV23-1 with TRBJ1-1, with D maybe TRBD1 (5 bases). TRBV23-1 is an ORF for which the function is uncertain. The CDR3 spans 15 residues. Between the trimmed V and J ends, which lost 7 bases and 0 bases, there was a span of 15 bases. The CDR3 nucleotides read TGCGCCAGCACCTCCCAGGGCGAGATGAACACTGAAGCTTTCTTT. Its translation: CASTSQGEMNTEAFF.

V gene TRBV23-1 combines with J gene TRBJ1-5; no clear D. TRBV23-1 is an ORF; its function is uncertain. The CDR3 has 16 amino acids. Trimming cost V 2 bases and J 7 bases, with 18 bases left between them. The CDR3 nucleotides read TGCGCCAGCAGTCAAACCCCGGGTCGCCGTAGGCAGCCCCAGCATTTT. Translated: CASSQTPGRRRQPQHF.

The CDR3 bases are TGTGCCAGTAGTATGGCGGCCCGGAGCACAGATACGCAGTATTTT. The encoded protein is CASSMAARSTDTQYF. This chain joins TRBV19 and TRBJ2-3; no clear D. The CDR3 has 15 residues. Per germline, CDR1 LNHDA and CDR2 SQIVND (reference sequence). V was pared by 3 bases and J by 0 bases, with 10 bases between.

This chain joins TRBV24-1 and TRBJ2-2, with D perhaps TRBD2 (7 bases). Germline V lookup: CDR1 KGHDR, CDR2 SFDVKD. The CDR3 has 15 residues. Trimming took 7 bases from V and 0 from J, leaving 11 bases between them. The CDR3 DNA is TGTGCCACCAGGGGGGGGGACACGAACACCGGGGAGCTGTTTTTT. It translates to CATRGGDTNTGELFF.

CDR3 in DNA: TGCGCCAGCAGCTTGATGGGCCCCTTCCTAGGCTACACCTTC. Translation: CASSLMGPFLGYTF. The chain has TRBV5-1 and TRBJ1-2; no clear D gene. V was pared by 1 base and J by 8 bases, with 15 bases between. The CDR3 runs to 14 residues. Looked up from germline, CDR1 is SGHRS and CDR2 is YFSETQ. Supplemented by reference TRBV5-1 and TRBJ1-2, the full variable domain reads KAGVTQTPRYLIKTRGQQVTLSCSPISGHRSVSWYQQTPGQGLQFLFEYFSETQRNKGNFPGRFSGRQFSNSRSEMNVSTLELGDSALYLCASSLMGPFLGYTFGSGTRLTVV.

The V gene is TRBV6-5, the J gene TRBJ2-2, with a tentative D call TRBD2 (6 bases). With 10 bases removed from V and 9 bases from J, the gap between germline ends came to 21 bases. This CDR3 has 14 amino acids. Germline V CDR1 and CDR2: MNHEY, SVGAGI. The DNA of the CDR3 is TGTGCCACCAGAAAGGCCGGAGGGCTCAGGGAGCTGTTTTTT. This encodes CATRKAGGLRELFF.

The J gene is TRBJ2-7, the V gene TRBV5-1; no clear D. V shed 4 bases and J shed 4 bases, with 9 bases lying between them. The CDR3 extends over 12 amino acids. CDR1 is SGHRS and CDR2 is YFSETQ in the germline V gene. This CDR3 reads CASSTNKYEQYF. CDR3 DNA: TGCGCCAGCAGCACTAACAAGTACGAGCAGTACTTC. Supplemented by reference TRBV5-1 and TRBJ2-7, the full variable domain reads KAGVTQTPRYLIKTRGQQVTLSCSPISGHRSVSWYQQTPGQGLQFLFEYFSETQRNKGNFPGRFSGRQFSNSRSEMNVSTLELGDSALYLCASSTNKYEQYFGPGTRLTVT.

CDR3 amino acids: CASSPRAPDRERPQAFF. CDR3 bases: TGTGCCAGCTCACCACGTGCCCCCGACAGGGAAAGACCTCAAGCTTTCTTT. The rearrangement uses TRBV18 and TRBJ1-1; 7 nucleotides match TRBD1. Germline trimming cut 1 base from V and 9 bases from J; bases unmatched to any gene: 17. The CDR3 loop spans 17 amino acids. Per the germline V gene, CDR1 is KGHSH and CDR2 is LQKENI.

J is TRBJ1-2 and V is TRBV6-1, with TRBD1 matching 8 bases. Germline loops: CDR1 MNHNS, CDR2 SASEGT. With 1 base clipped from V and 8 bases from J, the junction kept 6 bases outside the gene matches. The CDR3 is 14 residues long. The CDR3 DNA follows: TGTGCCAGCAGTGAAGTCCAGGGGGCGCCAGGCTACACCTTC. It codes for CASSEVQGAPGYTF.